The 10 T cell receptor beta chains listed next were all sequenced from one sample in a study of read filtering for tumor transcriptome and immune sequencing. The library was built from about 400 ng RNA with molecular barcoded adaptors for alpha/delta and beta/gamma chains. TCRdb redid the calling of the reads with MiXCR, one entry per CDR3 protein. The sample has about 38,000 distinct CDR3 sequences, 12% to 15% seen once; the top ten hold less than 35%. Material: a population of CD138-negative cells sorted from bone marrow. Source of these receptors: a donor at least 40 years old with multiple myeloma.

This clonotype was detected many times. This rearrangement joins TRBV15 to TRBJ2-5; D not resolved. Between the trimmed V and J ends, which lost 0 bases and 5 bases, there was a span of 13 bases. From germline, CDR1 is LNHNV and CDR2 YYDKDF (reference sequence). The CDR3 totals 15 residues. This chain's CDR3 is CATSRDRSPWETQYF. The CDR3, as DNA: TGTGCCACCAGCAGAGATCGGTCTCCCTGGGAGACCCAGTACTTC.

This clonotype was detected many times. V is TRBV7-2 and J is TRBJ1-1; D not certain. The CDR3 contains 13 residues. CDR1 is SGHTA, CDR2 FQGNSA, per germline. Trimming took 3 bases from V and 6 from J, leaving 11 bases between them. The CDR3 reads CASSFGEGAEAFF. In nucleotides, the CDR3 is TGTGCCAGCAGCTTCGGGGAGGGTGCTGAAGCTTTCTTT.

This clonotype has ten or more counts. This chain links TRBV20-1 with TRBJ1-2; D perhaps matches TRBD1 (6 bases). Per the germline V gene, CDR1 is DFQATT and CDR2 is SNEGSKA (reference sequence). Deletions cut 1 base from V and 0 bases from J, with 9 bases between. The CDR3 has 14 residues. The CDR3 protein is CSARAGDTNYGYTF. For the CDR3, the DNA is TGCAGTGCTAGAGCCGGGGACACTAACTATGGCTACACCTTC.

The V gene is TRBV5-1, the J gene TRBJ2-7; D possibly corresponds to TRBD2 (5 bases). Trimming took off 4 bases at V and 7 bases at J, with 12 bases between the two ends. This CDR3 is 12 amino acids long. CDR1 and CDR2 (germline): SGHRS, YFSETQ. The CDR3 DNA reads TGCGCCAGCAGCCCCGGAGAGCGGGAGCAGTACTTC. Translation: CASSPGEREQYF. Supplemented by reference TRBV5-1 and TRBJ2-7, the full variable domain reads KAGVTQTPRYLIKTRGQQVTLSCSPISGHRSVSWYQQTPGQGLQFLFEYFSETQRNKGNFPGRFSGRQFSNSRSEMNVSTLELGDSALYLCASSPGEREQYFGPGTRLTVT.

The sample holds a few counts of this clonotype. The chain recombines TRBV30 with TRBJ2-2; TRBD1 matches at 11 bases. After removal of 0 bases from V and 6 bases from J, the junction contained 6 bases not matched to a gene. CDR3 length equals 16 residues. In germline, CDR1 is GTSNPN, CDR2 SVGIG (reference sequence). The CDR3 nucleotides are TGTGCCTGGAGTGTCCTTATGGGACAGGGGGCCGGGGAGCTGTTTTTT. It specifies CAWSVLMGQGAGELFF.

On this clonotype: Just one base apart from a much larger clone, this may be a read error. The chain links TRBV7-9 to TRBJ2-3, with 7 bases matching TRBD2. The CDR3 is made up of 17 amino acids. In germline, CDR1 is SEHNR, CDR2 FQNEAQ (reference sequence). CDR3 bases: TGTGCCAGCAGCCTAGCCCTGGGCGGGAGTACGTCAGATACGCAGTATTTT. Residues: CASSLALGGSTSDTQYF. Together with reference TRBV7-9 and TRBJ2-3, the CDR3 gives the full variable domain: DTGVSQNPRHKITKRGQNVTFRCDPISEHNRLYWYRQTLGQGPEFLTYFQNEAQLEKSRLLSDRFSAERPKGSFSTLEIQRTEQGDSAMYLCASSLALGGSTSDTQYFGPGTRLTVL.

This clonotype was observed many times. An end of the junction does not agree with germline; a read error may underlie this. The chain employs TRBV5-1 and TRBJ2-2; TRBD1 matches at 8 bases. Germline CDR1 SGHRS, CDR2 YFSETQ. The CDR3 has 14 amino acids. The chain's CDR3 is CASSTGEWSGEPFF. The CDR3 nucleotides read TGCGCCAGCTCGACAGGGGAGTGGTCCGGGGAGCCGTTTTTT.

Many counts were recorded for this clonotype. J is TRBJ2-1 and V is TRBV6-6, with D hard to call. Trimming left V 2 bases short and J 7 bases short, with 6 bases between. Germline V CDR1 and CDR2: MNHNY, SVGAGI (reference sequence). This CDR3 is 12 amino acids long. CDR3 in amino acids: CASSYPPNEQFF. DNA of the CDR3: TGTGCCAGCAGTTACCCTCCAAATGAGCAGTTCTTC.

This clonotype has at least ten counts. V usage is TRBV2 and J usage is TRBJ1-5; no definite D call. Trimming cost V 4 bases and J 4 bases, with 14 bases left between them. CDR3 length equals 15 residues. Germline V gene lookup returns CDR1 SNHLY and CDR2 FYNNEI. CDR3 region: CASSGSTGANQPQHF. DNA for the CDR3: TGTGCCAGCAGTGGTAGCACGGGAGCTAATCAGCCCCAGCATTTT.

This clonotype was seen at least ten times. This chain connects TRBV3-1 to TRBJ2-7, with D tentatively TRBD1 (5 bases). The CDR3 contains 12 residues. V was trimmed by 4 bases and J by 5 bases, leaving 9 bases between them. Germline V lookup: CDR1 LGHDT, CDR2 YNNKEL (reference sequence). The CDR3 protein is CASSPQGDEQYF. CDR3 in DNA: TGTGCCAGCAGCCCGCAGGGTGACGAGCAGTACTTC.